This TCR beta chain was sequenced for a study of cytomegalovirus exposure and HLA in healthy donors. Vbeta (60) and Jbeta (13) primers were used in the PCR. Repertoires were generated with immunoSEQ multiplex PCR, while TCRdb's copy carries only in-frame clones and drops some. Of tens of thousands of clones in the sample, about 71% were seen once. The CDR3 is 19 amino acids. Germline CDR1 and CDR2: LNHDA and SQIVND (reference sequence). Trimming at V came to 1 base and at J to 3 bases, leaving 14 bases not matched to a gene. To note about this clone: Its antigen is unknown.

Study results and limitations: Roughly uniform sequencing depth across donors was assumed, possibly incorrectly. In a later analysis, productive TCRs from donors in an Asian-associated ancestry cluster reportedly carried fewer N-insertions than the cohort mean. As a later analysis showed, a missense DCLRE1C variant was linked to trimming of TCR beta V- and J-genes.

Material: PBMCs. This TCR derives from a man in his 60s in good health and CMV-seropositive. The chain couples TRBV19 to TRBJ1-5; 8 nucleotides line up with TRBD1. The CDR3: CASSIGTRQGKSVNQPQHF. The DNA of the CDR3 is TGTGCCAGTAGTATAGGGACCCGACAGGGGAAGTCAGTCAATCAGCCCCAGCATTTT.